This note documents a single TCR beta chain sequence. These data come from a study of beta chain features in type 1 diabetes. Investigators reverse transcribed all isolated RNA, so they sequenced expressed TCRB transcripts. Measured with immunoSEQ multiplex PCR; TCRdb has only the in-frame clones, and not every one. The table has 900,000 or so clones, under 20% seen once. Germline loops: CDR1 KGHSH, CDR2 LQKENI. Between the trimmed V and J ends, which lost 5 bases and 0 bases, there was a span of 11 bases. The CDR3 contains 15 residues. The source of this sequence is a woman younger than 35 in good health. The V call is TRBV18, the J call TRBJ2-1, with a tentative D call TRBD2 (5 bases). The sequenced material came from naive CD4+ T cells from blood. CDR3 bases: TGTGCCAGCTCATCGAGACTACTCTCCTACAATGAGCAGTTCTTC. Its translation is CASSSRLLSYNEQFF.